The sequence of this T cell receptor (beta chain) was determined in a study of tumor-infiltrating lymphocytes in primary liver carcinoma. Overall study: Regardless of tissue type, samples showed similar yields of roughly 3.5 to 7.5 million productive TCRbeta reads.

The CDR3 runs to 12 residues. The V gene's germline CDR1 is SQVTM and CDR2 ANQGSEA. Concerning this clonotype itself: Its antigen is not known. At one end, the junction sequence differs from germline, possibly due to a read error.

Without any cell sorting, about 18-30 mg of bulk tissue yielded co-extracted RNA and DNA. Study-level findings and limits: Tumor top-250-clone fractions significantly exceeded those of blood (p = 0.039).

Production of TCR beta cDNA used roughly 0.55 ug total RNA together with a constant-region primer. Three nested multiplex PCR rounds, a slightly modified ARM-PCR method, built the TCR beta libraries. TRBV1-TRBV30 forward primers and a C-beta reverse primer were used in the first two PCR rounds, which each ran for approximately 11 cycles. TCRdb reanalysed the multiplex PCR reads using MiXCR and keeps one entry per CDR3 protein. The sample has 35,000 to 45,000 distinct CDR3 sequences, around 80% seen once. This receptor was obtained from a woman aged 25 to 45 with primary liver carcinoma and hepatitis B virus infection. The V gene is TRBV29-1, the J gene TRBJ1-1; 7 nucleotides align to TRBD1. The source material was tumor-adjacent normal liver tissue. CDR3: CGVETGSTEAFF. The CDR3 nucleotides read TGCGGCGTCGAGACAGGGAGCACTGAGGCTTTCTTT.